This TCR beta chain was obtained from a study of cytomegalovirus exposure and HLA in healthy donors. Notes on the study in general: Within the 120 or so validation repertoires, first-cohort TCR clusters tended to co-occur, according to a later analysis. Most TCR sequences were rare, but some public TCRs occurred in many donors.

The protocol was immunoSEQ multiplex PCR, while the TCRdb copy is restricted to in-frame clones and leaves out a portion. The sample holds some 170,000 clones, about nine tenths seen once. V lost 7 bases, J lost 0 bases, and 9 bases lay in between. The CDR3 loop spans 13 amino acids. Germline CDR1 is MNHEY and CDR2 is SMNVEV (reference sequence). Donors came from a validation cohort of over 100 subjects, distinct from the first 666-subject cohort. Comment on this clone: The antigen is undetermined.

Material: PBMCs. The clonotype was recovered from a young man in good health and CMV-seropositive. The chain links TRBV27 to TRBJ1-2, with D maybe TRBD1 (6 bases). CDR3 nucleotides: TGTGCCAGCAAGGACAGCTCTAACTATGGCTACACCTTC. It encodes CASKDSSNYGYTF.